The 22 T cell receptor beta chains given below trace back to one sample, sequenced in a study of cytomegalovirus exposure and HLA in healthy donors (dated 2017 in TCRdb). Libraries were built with the immunoSEQ multiplex PCR assay. The multiplex PCR relied on a mix of 60 forward primers for TCR Vbeta segments and 13 reverse primers for TCR Jbeta segments. What TCRdb holds here is the immuneACCESS table cut down to in-frame rearrangements. Part of the clones is not present; checked against another copy, under half of the missing clones reflect an unresolved V gene, and the others are unexplained. The sample table lists about 200,000 clones, approximately 85% of them with a count of one. Of the sample, under 3% falls within the top ten clones. The source material was PBMCs. These receptors were obtained from a woman aged 45-65 years in good health and CMV-seronegative.

This clone has just one count. This chain links TRBV2 with TRBJ2-2; TRBD2 aligns across 10 bases. The CDR3 spans 13 residues. J lost 6 bases, V lost 7 bases, and 2 bases had no gene match. Germline CDR1 is SNHLY and CDR2 is FYNNEI. CDR3 in amino acids: CASKREGSGELFF. Here the CDR3 DNA reads TGTGCCAGCAAGCGGGAGGGGTCCGGGGAGCTGTTTTTT.

CDR3 coding DNA: TGCAGCGTCTCCCGGGAGACCGAGCAGTTCTTC. Translated, it gives CSVSRETEQFF. The chain carries TRBV29-1 and TRBJ2-1, with TRBD2 as a possible D gene (6 bases). V lost 6 bases, J lost 10 bases, and 13 bases lay in between. This CDR3 contains 11 residues. The germline V gene encodes CDR1 SQVTM and CDR2 ANQGSEA.

The rearrangement uses TRBV19 and TRBJ2-1; TRBD1 aligns across 11 bases. Germline loops: CDR1 LNHDA, CDR2 SQIVND (reference sequence). Losses at the gene ends were 8 bases for V and 7 bases for J; bases not matched to a gene: 16. CDR3 length: 17 residues. The CDR3 loop is CASGSTSAGQGGNEQFF. The CDR3 DNA sequence: TGTGCCAGTGGAAGCACGTCCGCGGGACAGGGGGGGAATGAGCAGTTCTTC.

The chain carries TRBV6-5 and TRBJ1-5; D unclear. V shed 0 bases and J shed 7 bases, with 10 bases lying between them. Per germline, CDR1 MNHEY and CDR2 SVGAGI. This CDR3 comprises 14 residues. The CDR3 DNA sequence: TGTGCCAGCAGTTACTCAATCGGAGGACAGCCCCAGCATTTT. Protein sequence: CASSYSIGGQPQHF.

The chain is built from TRBV5-5 and TRBJ2-2, with D tentatively TRBD2 (5 bases). V shed 6 bases and J shed 5 bases, with 20 bases lying between them. Germline V CDR1 and CDR2: SGHKS, YYEKEE (reference sequence). The CDR3 runs 16 residues. The CDR3 reads CASTPSSRVGTGELFF. CDR3 nucleotide sequence: TGTGCCAGCACCCCCTCATCGAGGGTTGGGACCGGGGAGCTGTTTTTT. Looking up the rest from reference TRBV5-5 and TRBJ2-2 gives the full variable domain: DAGVTQSPTHLIKTRGQQVTLRCSPISGHKSVSWYQQVLGQGPQFIFQYYEKEERGRGNFPDRFSARQFPNYSSELNVNALLLGDSALYLCASTPSSRVGTGELFFGEGSRLTVL.

This chain links TRBV7-9 with TRBJ2-2, with D tentatively TRBD2 (5 bases). Germline CDR1 and CDR2: SEHNR and FQNEAQ (reference sequence). V lost 1 base and J lost 5, with 11 bases in between. CDR3 length: 15 residues. The CDR3 loop reads CASSLGFPGTGELFF. The CDR3 DNA is TGTGCCAGCAGCTTAGGGTTCCCGGGGACCGGGGAGCTGTTTTTT. The complete variable domain, with remaining parts taken from reference TRBV7-9 and TRBJ2-2, reads DTGVSQNPRHKITKRGQNVTFRCDPISEHNRLYWYRQTLGQGPEFLTYFQNEAQLEKSRLLSDRFSAERPKGSFSTLEIQRTEQGDSAMYLCASSLGFPGTGELFFGEGSRLTVL.

This clone was detected once. This rearrangement joins TRBV30 to TRBJ2-1; TRBD2 matches 8 bases. Germline V gives CDR1 GTSNPN, CDR2 SVGIG (reference sequence). Trimming cost V 4 bases and J 7 bases; bases outside gene matches: 6. The length of the CDR3 is 13 residues. DNA for the CDR3: TGTGCCTGGAATCCCGGGACTAGGAATGAGCAGTTCTTC. Protein sequence: CAWNPGTRNEQFF.

The chain employs TRBV28 and TRBJ1-5; D may be TRBD1 (6 bases). Looked up from germline, CDR1 is MDHEN and CDR2 is SYDVKM. Trimming cost V 8 bases and J 7 bases, with 15 bases left between them. This CDR3 has 13 amino acids. CDR3 region: CASQNRVVQPQHF. DNA for the CDR3: TGTGCCAGCCAGAACAGGGTCGTACAGCCCCAGCATTTT.

The genes are TRBV14 and TRBJ2-3; the D is unclear. The germline V gene encodes CDR1 SGHDN and CDR2 FVKESK. V lost 2 bases and J lost 0, with 15 bases in between. This CDR3 spans 17 amino acids. CDR3 residues: CASSQSSSLGSTDTQYF. The CDR3 bases are TGTGCCAGCAGCCAATCCAGCAGCCTAGGCAGCACAGATACGCAGTATTTT.

J is TRBJ2-1 and V is TRBV7-9; D gene uncertain. From germline, CDR1 is SEHNR and CDR2 FQNEAQ (reference sequence). The CDR3 sequence is 15 residues long. V was clipped by 4 bases and J by 0 bases, with 10 bases between them. In nucleotides, the CDR3 is TGTGCCAGCAGCTCCCTGGCATTCTCCTACAATGAGCAGTTCTTC. Protein product: CASSSLAFSYNEQFF.

This chain uses TRBV6-5 with TRBJ2-1, with D unclear. V shed 6 bases and J shed 3 bases, with 9 bases lying between them. The CDR3 is 13 residues long. The germline gives CDR1 MNHEY, CDR2 SVGAGI. In DNA, the CDR3 is TGTGCCAGCAGGGCTGTTATCTACAATGAGCAGTTCTTC. It codes for CASRAVIYNEQFF.

The J gene is TRBJ1-4, the V gene TRBV7-9; 7 bases match TRBD1. V shed 5 bases, J shed 7 bases, and the junction held 13 bases outside the gene matches. This CDR3 has 16 residues. Germline loops: CDR1 SEHNR, CDR2 FQNEAQ (reference sequence). Here the CDR3 DNA reads TGTGCCAGCAGCCCCGTTTGGACAGGTGGAGGTGAAAAACTGTTTTTT. It translates to CASSPVWTGGGEKLFF.

CDR3 protein: CAISDLTGPSNQPQHF. In DNA form, the CDR3 reads TGTGCCATCAGTGACCTGACAGGGCCTAGCAATCAGCCCCAGCATTTT. The chain recombines TRBV10-3 with TRBJ1-5; 7 bases map to TRBD1. The CDR3 contains 16 residues. Trimming cost V 3 bases and J 0 bases; bases outside gene matches: 5. Germline V lookup: CDR1 ENHRY, CDR2 SYGVKD.

This clone was picked up one time. The same CDR3 arises from other DNA sequences in this sample as well. V and J are TRBV7-2 and TRBJ2-1; TRBD2 might be the D (5 bases). Trimming left V 3 bases short and J 0 bases short, with 9 bases between. The CDR3 runs to 15 residues. Germline CDR1 reads SGHTA; CDR2 reads FQGNSA. The CDR3 region has the DNA TGTGCCAGCAGCTTGGACTTAAGCTCCTACAATGAGCAGTTCTTC. The encoded protein is CASSLDLSSYNEQFF.

This clone was seen more than once but under ten times. This rearrangement joins TRBV30 to TRBJ2-3, with D possibly TRBD1 on 6 matching bases. CDR3 length equals 12 residues. Looked up from germline, CDR1 is GTSNPN and CDR2 is SVGIG (reference sequence). The germline V and J ends were trimmed by 2 bases and 6 bases, with 9 bases remaining between them. This CDR3 reads CAWSPRGDTQYF. CDR3 coding DNA: TGTGCCTGGAGTCCAAGGGGGGATACGCAGTATTTT.

The V gene is TRBV7-2, the J gene TRBJ2-7, with TRBD2 matching 8 bases. V lost 4 bases, J lost 2 bases, and 4 bases stayed unmatched. Germline V gene data show CDR1 as SGHTA and CDR2 as FQGNSA. CDR3 length equals 14 residues. CDR3 DNA sequence: TGTGCCAGCAGCTCCGGACTAGCAGCCTACGAGCAGTACTTC. This encodes CASSSGLAAYEQYF.

The V gene is TRBV27, the J gene TRBJ2-7; tentative D call: TRBD1 (6 bases). Trimming left V 2 bases short and J 3 bases short, with 8 bases between. Germline loops: CDR1 MNHEY, CDR2 SMNVEV (reference sequence). This CDR3 has 13 residues. CDR3 nucleotide sequence: TGTGCCAGCAGTTTAGGACAGTTCTACGAGCAGTACTTC. Translating it yields CASSLGQFYEQYF.

Turning to this clone: The junction departs from the called germline gene at one end, perhaps through a read error. The chain recombines TRBV7-9 with TRBJ1-2; possible D gene TRBD1, 5 bases. The CDR3 spans 11 residues. Germline values: CDR1 SEHNR, CDR2 FQNEAQ (reference sequence). For the CDR3, the DNA is TGTTCCAGCAGCCCGAGACAGACGTACACCTTC. The encoded protein is CSSSPRQTYTF.

A few counts support this clone. The genes are TRBV7-9 and TRBJ1-2; 7 positions agree with TRBD1. With 5 bases clipped from V and 4 bases from J, the junction kept 7 bases outside the gene matches. Germline values: CDR1 SEHNR, CDR2 FQNEAQ (reference sequence). This CDR3 is built from 14 residues. The CDR3 reads CASSQTTGVYGYTF. CDR3 coding DNA: TGTGCCAGCAGCCAAACTACAGGGGTCTATGGCTACACCTTC. Drawing the rest from reference TRBV7-9 and TRBJ1-2, the complete variable domain is DTGVSQNPRHKITKRGQNVTFRCDPISEHNRLYWYRQTLGQGPEFLTYFQNEAQLEKSRLLSDRFSAERPKGSFSTLEIQRTEQGDSAMYLCASSQTTGVYGYTFGSGTRLTVV.

This clone has only a few counts. This chain links TRBV5-5 with TRBJ1-4, with D possibly matching TRBD1 (5 bases). V was cut by 5 bases and J by 3 bases, with 14 bases left in between. This CDR3 contains 15 residues. Germline V gene sequence: CDR1 SGHKS, CDR2 YYEKEE (reference sequence). As DNA, the CDR3 is TGTGCCAGCAGACTAAGGGGTTTTGCTAATGAAAAACTGTTTTTT. As protein: CASRLRGFANEKLFF.

The chain is built from TRBV10-1 and TRBJ2-7; a possible D gene is TRBD2 (6 bases). Germline V gives CDR1 WNHNN, CDR2 SYGVQD (reference sequence). The CDR3 totals 17 residues. Between the trimmed V and J ends, which lost 2 bases and 1 base, there was a span of 18 bases. The CDR3 loop reads CASSEGNGWGTSYEQYF. CDR3 DNA: TGCGCCAGCAGTGAGGGGAACGGGTGGGGGACTTCCTACGAGCAGTACTTC.

This sequence joins TRBV19 and TRBJ2-1; TRBD2 is a possible D gene (6 bases). V was pared by 5 bases and J by 5 bases, with 10 bases between. The V gene's germline CDR1 is LNHDA and CDR2 SQIVND (reference sequence). The CDR3 is 13 amino acids. The CDR3 DNA reads TGTGCCAGTAGTTTACTAGCAAACAATGAGCAGTTCTTC. It translates to CASSLLANNEQFF.